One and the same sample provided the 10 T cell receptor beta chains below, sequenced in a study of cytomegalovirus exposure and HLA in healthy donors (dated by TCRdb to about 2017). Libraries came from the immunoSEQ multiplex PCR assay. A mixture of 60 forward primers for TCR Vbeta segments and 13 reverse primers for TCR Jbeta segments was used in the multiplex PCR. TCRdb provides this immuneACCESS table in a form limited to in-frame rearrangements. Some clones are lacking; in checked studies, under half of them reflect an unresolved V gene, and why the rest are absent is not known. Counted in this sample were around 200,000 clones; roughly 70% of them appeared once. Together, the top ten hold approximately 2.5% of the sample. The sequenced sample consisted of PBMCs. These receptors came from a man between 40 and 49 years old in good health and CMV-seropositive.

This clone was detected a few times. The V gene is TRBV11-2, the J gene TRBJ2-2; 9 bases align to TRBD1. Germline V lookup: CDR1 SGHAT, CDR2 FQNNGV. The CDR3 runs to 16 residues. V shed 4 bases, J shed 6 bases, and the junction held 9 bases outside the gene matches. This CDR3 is CASSSSDRGEAGELFF. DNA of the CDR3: TGTGCCAGCAGCTCCTCGGACAGGGGAGAGGCCGGGGAGCTGTTTTTT.

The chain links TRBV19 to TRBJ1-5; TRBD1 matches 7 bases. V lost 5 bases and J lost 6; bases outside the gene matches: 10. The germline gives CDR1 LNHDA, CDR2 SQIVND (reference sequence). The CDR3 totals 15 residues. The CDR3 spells CASSWATGSGQPQHF. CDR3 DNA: TGTGCCAGTAGTTGGGCGACAGGGTCCGGTCAGCCCCAGCATTTT.

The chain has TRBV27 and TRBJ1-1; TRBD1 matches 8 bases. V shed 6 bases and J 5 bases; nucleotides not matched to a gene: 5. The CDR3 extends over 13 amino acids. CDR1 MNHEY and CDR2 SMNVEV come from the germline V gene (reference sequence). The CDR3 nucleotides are TGTGCCAGCAGGACAGGGGTGGTGACTGAAGCTTTCTTT. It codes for CASRTGVVTEAFF.

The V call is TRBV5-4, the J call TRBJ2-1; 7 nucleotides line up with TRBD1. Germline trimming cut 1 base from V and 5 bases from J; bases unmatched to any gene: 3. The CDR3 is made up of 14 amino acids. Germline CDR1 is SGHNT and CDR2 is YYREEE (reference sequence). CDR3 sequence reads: CASSLNRGDNEQFF. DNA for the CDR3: TGTGCCAGCAGCTTGAACAGGGGTGACAATGAGCAGTTCTTC.

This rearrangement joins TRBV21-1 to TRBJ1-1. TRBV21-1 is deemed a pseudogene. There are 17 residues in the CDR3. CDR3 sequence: CASSKPNGKGGRTEAFF. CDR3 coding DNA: TGTGCCAGCAGCAAACCCAACGGGAAGGGAGGAAGAACTGAAGCTTTCTTT.

The CDR3 region has the DNA TGTGCCAGCAGCCTCCGGGGATCAGCCACGGGCTACGAGCAGTACTTC. This sequence encodes CASSLRGSATGYEQYF. The chain links TRBV13 to TRBJ2-7; tentative D call: TRBD2 (5 bases). The V end lost 5 bases, the J end lost 3 bases, and 20 bases lay between the germline ends. There are 16 residues in the CDR3. Germline V gives CDR1 PRHDT, CDR2 FYEKMQ (reference sequence).

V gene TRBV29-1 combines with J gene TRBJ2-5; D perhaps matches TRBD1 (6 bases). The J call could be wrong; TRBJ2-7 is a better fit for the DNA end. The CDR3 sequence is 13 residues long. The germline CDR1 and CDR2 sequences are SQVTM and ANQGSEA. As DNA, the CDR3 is TGCAGCGTTCTTACCGACAGGTCCTACGAGCAGTACTTC. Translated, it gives CSVLTDRSYEQYF.

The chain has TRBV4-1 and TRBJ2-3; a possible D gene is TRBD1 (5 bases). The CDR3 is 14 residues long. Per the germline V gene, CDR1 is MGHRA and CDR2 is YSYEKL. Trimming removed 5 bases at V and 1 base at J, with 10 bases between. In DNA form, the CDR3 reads TGCGCCAGCAGCGACCAGGGCGGCACAGATACGCAGTATTTT. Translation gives CASSDQGGTDTQYF.

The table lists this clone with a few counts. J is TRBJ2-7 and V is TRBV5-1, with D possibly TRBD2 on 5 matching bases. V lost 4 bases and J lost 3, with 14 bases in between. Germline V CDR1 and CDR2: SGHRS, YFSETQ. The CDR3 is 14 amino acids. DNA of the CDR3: TGCGCCAGCAGCCTCGGGCCTGCGGGCTACGAGCAGTACTTC. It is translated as CASSLGPAGYEQYF.

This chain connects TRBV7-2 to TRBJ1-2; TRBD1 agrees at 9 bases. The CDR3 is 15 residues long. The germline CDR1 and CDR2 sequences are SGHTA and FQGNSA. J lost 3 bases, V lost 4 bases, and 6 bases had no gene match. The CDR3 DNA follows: TGTGCCAGCAGCTCCCGGACAGGGGCGTACTATGGCTACACCTTC. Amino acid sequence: CASSSRTGAYYGYTF.